This TCR beta chain was recorded in a study of regulatory T cells in long-lasting Graves disease. Trimming stripped 5 bases from V and 4 bases from J, with 14 bases between. Germline loops: CDR1 SNHLY, CDR2 FYNNEI. The CDR3 is made up of 15 amino acids. The time point: newly diagnosed GD, antithyroid drugs for less than 3 months. PBMC RNA was the source of the TCR library. This clonotype was detected ten times or more. Through Arm-PCR of CDR3 regions and iRepertoire HTBI primers, TCR beta libraries were built. TCRdb reprocessed the multiplex PCR reads via MiXCR and lists one record per CDR3 protein. The sample lists about 220,000 distinct CDR3 sequences, 15% to 20% seen once, with roughly 12% in the top ten. In addition, the sample was reused for a study of T cells in Graves' hyperthyroidism and ophthalmopathy.

The receptor was isolated from a woman under 40 with Graves disease. V is TRBV2 and J is TRBJ2-2; D unclear. The sequences come from peripheral blood mononuclear cells (PBMCs), collected at new diagnosis, from a patient treated with antithyroid drugs. The CDR3 protein is CASSPDISFTGELFF. CDR3 coding DNA: TGTGCCAGCAGTCCCGACATATCTTTCACCGGGGAGCTGTTTTTT. Variable domain in full (rest from reference TRBV2 and TRBJ2-2): EPEVTQTPSHQVTQMGQEVILRCVPISNHLYFYWYRQILGQKVEFLVSFYNNEISEKSEIFDDQFSVERPDGSNFTLKIRSTKLEDSAMYFCASSPDISFTGELFFGEGSRLTVL.